The count of the clone carrying this T cell receptor beta chain is one. The data were taken from a study of blood T cell repertoires in COVID-19. Study-level background: Samples of COVID-19 (acute and convalescent) were obtained from the United States, Italy and Spain. PBMCs, B-cell-depleted T cells, or T cells were the source of the cDNA or gDNA that made up the material.

Trimming removed 0 bases from V and 5 bases from J, with 11 bases in between. CDR3 length equals 14 residues. CDR1 is SGHDT, CDR2 YYEEEE, per germline. Authors' analysis steps: Quantification of nucleated cells was approximated via reference gene primer amplification. TCRdb's copy holds only in-frame clones and misses some; the assay was immunoSEQ multiplex PCR. For V, J and clone size, that table is used; D and trimming come from the DNA. This sample yields 300,000 to 400,000 clones, of which 65% to 90% are seen a single time; around 7.8% belongs to the top ten. The chain recombines TRBV5-6 with TRBJ1-2; no definite D call. This TCR came from a human donor in a cohort sampled during active COVID-19. Material for sequencing was peripheral blood. The DNA for the CDR3 is TGTGCCAGCAGCTTGGCCGGAGGGAATTATGGCTACACCTTC. Protein sequence: CASSLAGGNYGYTF.